Following are 32 T cell receptor beta chains from one sample sequenced in a study of PD-1 and CTLA-4 blockade in melanoma. Profiled with immunoSEQ multiplex PCR; TCRdb holds only in-frame clones, not every one. The sample includes roughly 30,000 clones, 80% to 95% of them seen just once. This sample comprised CD8+ T cells from peripheral blood, obtained from a patient given anti-PD-1 treatment. The receptors stem from a human donor with melanoma.

The chain uses TRBV4-1 and TRBJ2-1, with D possibly called TRBD1 or TRBD2 (8 bases each). The V and J ends lost 4 bases and 0 bases respectively, with 22 bases between them. CDR1 is MGHRA, CDR2 YSYEKL, per germline. This CDR3 spans 19 amino acids. This chain's CDR3 is CASSPGGAGTRASYNEQFF. For the CDR3, the DNA is TGCGCCAGCAGCCCAGGGGGCGCTGGGACTAGGGCCTCCTACAATGAGCAGTTCTTC.

The rearrangement uses TRBV4-1 and TRBJ1-2, with 7 nucleotides matching TRBD1. Germline trimming cut 4 bases from V and 0 bases from J; bases unmatched to any gene: 8. In germline, CDR1 is MGHRA, CDR2 YSYEKL. The CDR3 is 16 residues long. The CDR3 DNA sequence: TGCGCCAGCAGCCTCGAGGAGGGGGCCCCTAACTATGGCTACACCTTC. Amino acid sequence: CASSLEEGAPNYGYTF.

J is TRBJ2-5 and V is TRBV28; tentatively, D is TRBD1 (5 bases). CDR3 length: 15 residues. Germline V CDR1 and CDR2: MDHEN, SYDVKM. Trimming removed 6 bases at V and 5 bases at J, with 19 bases between. CDR3 region: CASSHEGERSETQYF. DNA of the CDR3: TGTGCCAGCAGCCACGAAGGGGAACGGTCGGAGACCCAGTACTTC. Using reference TRBV28 and TRBJ2-5 for the parts outside the CDR3, the full variable domain is DVKVTQSSRYLVKRTGEKVFLECVQDMDHENMFWYRQDPGLGLRLIYFSYDVKMKEKGDIPEGYSVSREKKERFSLILESASTNQTSMYLCASSHEGERSETQYFGPGTRLLVL.

The chain has TRBV11-3 and TRBJ2-1; 13 nucleotides match TRBD2. The ends lost 1 base at V and 11 bases at J; junction bases unmatched: 5. Per the germline V gene, CDR1 is SGHNT and CDR2 is YENEEA. This CDR3 contains 15 residues. The CDR3 loop is CASSLALAGGHQQFF. The CDR3 DNA reads as TGTGCCAGCAGCTTAGCACTAGCGGGAGGGCACCAGCAGTTCTTC.

V usage is TRBV24-1 and J usage is TRBJ2-1; the D gene could be TRBD1 or TRBD2 (5 bases each). V was trimmed by 4 bases and J by 7 bases, leaving 13 bases between them. The CDR3 runs to 14 residues. CDR1 is KGHDR, CDR2 SFDVKD, per germline. The CDR3 loop reads CATSEGDGWNEQFF. The CDR3 nucleotides are TGTGCCACCAGTGAGGGGGACGGTTGGAATGAGCAGTTCTTC.

The rearrangement uses TRBV29-1 and TRBJ2-2; the match to TRBD1 covers 9 bases. V lost 6 bases to trimming and J lost 0 bases; unmatched junction nucleotides: 11. The CDR3 extends over 17 amino acids. The germline CDR1 and CDR2 sequences are SQVTM and ANQGSEA. The CDR3 is CSVANPRQGANTGELFF. DNA of the CDR3: TGCAGCGTCGCTAACCCCCGACAGGGGGCGAACACCGGGGAGCTGTTTTTT.

This chain uses TRBV29-1 with TRBJ2-1; D is undetermined. V lost 3 bases and J lost 5, with 11 bases in between. The CDR3 length is 13 residues. Per germline, CDR1 SQVTM and CDR2 ANQGSEA. CDR3 DNA sequence: TGCAGCGTTGAGGCCGACGGACACAATGAGCAGTTCTTC. Translated: CSVEADGHNEQFF.

The chain employs TRBV7-9 and TRBJ1-2; maybe TRBD1 (6 bases). Between the trimmed V and J ends, which lost 3 bases and 6 bases, there was a span of 14 bases. CDR1 and CDR2 (germline): SEHNR, FQNEAQ (reference sequence). The CDR3 has 14 amino acids. The CDR3 protein is CASSFPGGRDGYTF. The DNA of the CDR3 is TGTGCCAGCAGCTTTCCCGGGGGGCGCGATGGCTACACCTTC.

This rearrangement joins TRBV5-4 to TRBJ2-3, with TRBD1 matching 9 bases. V lost 5 bases and J lost 5; bases outside the gene matches: 9. This CDR3 has 15 amino acids. Looked up from germline, CDR1 is SGHNT and CDR2 is YYREEE (reference sequence). In DNA, the CDR3 is TGTGCCAGCAGGGCCCAACAGGGGGCTATAGATACGCAGTATTTT. This codes for CASRAQQGAIDTQYF.

This chain uses TRBV27 with TRBJ2-1; weak D call: TRBD1 (5 bases). CDR1 MNHEY and CDR2 SMNVEV come from the germline V gene (reference sequence). The CDR3 consists of 14 residues. Trimming left V 2 bases short and J 4 bases short, with 9 bases between. The DNA of the CDR3 is TGTGCCAGCAGTTTACAGGGTCTGTACAATGAGCAGTTCTTC. Translating gives CASSLQGLYNEQFF.

V gene TRBV7-9 combines with J gene TRBJ2-7; D perhaps matches TRBD1 (5 bases). The CDR3 has 14 residues. Per the germline V gene, CDR1 is SEHNR and CDR2 is FQNEAQ (reference sequence). With 4 bases removed from V and 3 bases from J, the gap between germline ends came to 13 bases. The CDR3 sequence: CASSSSGTGYEQYF. The CDR3 region has the DNA TGTGCCAGCAGCTCCTCCGGAACAGGCTACGAGCAGTACTTC.

This chain joins TRBV6-4 and TRBJ2-1; 8 positions agree with TRBD2. After removal of 3 bases from V and 7 bases from J, the junction contained 8 bases not matched to a gene. Germline V lookup: CDR1 MRHNA, CDR2 SNTAGT. CDR3 length: 15 residues. As DNA, the CDR3 is TGTGCCAGCAGTGAGACGGGAGGGCCCGGGAATGAGCAGTTCTTC. Translated: CASSETGGPGNEQFF.

The chain joins TRBV19 to TRBJ1-5; the D is unclear. The CDR3 is 14 amino acids. Germline values: CDR1 LNHDA, CDR2 SQIVND (reference sequence). Deletions cut 0 bases from V and 7 bases from J, with 10 bases between. Here the CDR3 reads CASSIDRARQPQHF. The DNA of the CDR3 is TGTGCCAGTAGTATAGATAGGGCCAGACAGCCCCAGCATTTT.

This clone has only one observation. The J gene is TRBJ2-2, the V gene TRBV7-9; a possible D gene is TRBD1 (6 bases). The germline V gene encodes CDR1 SEHNR and CDR2 FQNEAQ (reference sequence). CDR3 size: 16 residues. The V end lost 1 base, the J end lost 2 bases, and 11 bases lay between the germline ends. The CDR3 bases are TGTGCCAGCAGCTTAGGAGGGACACCCAACACCGGGGAGCTGTTTTTT. This codes for CASSLGGTPNTGELFF.

The chain has TRBV2 and TRBJ2-7; a possible D gene is TRBD2 (5 bases). The CDR3 extends over 13 amino acids. Germline CDR1 SNHLY, CDR2 FYNNEI. Trimming took off 2 bases at V and 5 bases at J, with 10 bases between the two ends. This chain's CDR3 is CASSEMGSNEQYF. CDR3 nucleotide sequence: TGTGCCAGCAGTGAAATGGGGAGCAACGAGCAGTACTTC.

The chain is built from TRBV7-2 and TRBJ1-1, with D perhaps matching TRBD1 (5 bases). The CDR3 contains 13 residues. V lost 4 bases, J lost 3 bases, and 9 bases lay in between. Germline lookup yields CDR1 SGHTA and CDR2 FQGNSA. The CDR3 DNA reads as TGTGCCAGCAGCTCCAGGGAGGACACTGAAGCTTTCTTT. Translating gives CASSSREDTEAFF.

The rearrangement links TRBV7-9 to TRBJ1-2; D remains ambiguous. Germline V gene sequence: CDR1 SEHNR, CDR2 FQNEAQ (reference sequence). Deletions cut 3 bases from V and 3 bases from J, with 14 bases between. The CDR3 has 15 residues. CDR3 protein: CASSFPPQVDYGYTF. The CDR3 region has the DNA TGTGCCAGCAGCTTCCCTCCGCAGGTAGACTATGGCTACACCTTC.

The chain recombines TRBV28 with TRBJ2-1; TRBD2 might be the D (6 bases). This CDR3 comprises 15 residues. The germline CDR1 and CDR2 sequences are MDHEN and SYDVKM. V lost 0 bases to trimming and J lost 3 bases, with 9 bases between them. The CDR3 DNA sequence: TGTGCCAGCAGTTTATGGCGGGAACACTACAATGAGCAGTTCTTC. It codes for CASSLWREHYNEQFF.

V and J are TRBV9 and TRBJ1-3; TRBD1 is a possible D gene (5 bases). This CDR3 is built from 13 residues. Looked up from germline, CDR1 is SGDLS and CDR2 is YYNGEE. Deletions cut 4 bases from V and 3 bases from J, with 8 bases between. The chain's CDR3 is CASSRGFGNTIYF. In DNA form, the CDR3 reads TGTGCCAGCAGCAGGGGTTTTGGAAACACCATATATTTT.

The chain combines TRBV5-5 with TRBJ2-2; 9 bases are shared with TRBD1. V gave up 7 bases and J gave up 2 bases; unmatched junction bases: 18. There are 19 residues in the CDR3. CDR1 is SGHKS and CDR2 is YYEKEE in the germline V gene (reference sequence). CDR3 residues: CASSPEGTGGAVNTGELFF. In DNA, the CDR3 is TGTGCCAGCTCTCCCGAGGGTACAGGGGGCGCCGTAAACACCGGGGAGCTGTTTTTT.

This chain uses TRBV24-1 with TRBJ2-2, with D uncertain. V lost 10 bases, J lost 2 bases, and 10 bases lay in between. Germline V gives CDR1 KGHDR, CDR2 SFDVKD. The CDR3 covers 13 residues. The CDR3 protein is CATWAANTGELFF. The DNA for the CDR3 is TGTGCCACTTGGGCCGCCAACACCGGGGAGCTGTTTTTT.

This clone was seen once. The gene calls are TRBV11-3 and TRBJ2-1; 8 nucleotides agree with TRBD1. The CDR3 length is 14 residues. Germline V CDR1 and CDR2: SGHNT, YENEEA. Unmatched junction bases numbered 7, after V lost 4 bases and J lost 8 bases. CDR3 coding DNA: TGTGCCAGCAGCTCCAGGACAGGGAGCGATGAGCAGTTCTTC. Amino acid sequence: CASSSRTGSDEQFF. Variable domain in full (rest from reference TRBV11-3 and TRBJ2-1): EAGVVQSPRYKIIEKKQPVAFWCNPISGHNTLYWYLQNLGQGPELLIRYENEEAVDDSQLPKDRFSAERLKGVDSTLKIQPAELGDSAVYLCASSSRTGSDEQFFGPGTRLTVL.

V is TRBV19 and J is TRBJ1-2; weak D call: TRBD1 (6 bases). Trimming took off 7 bases at V and 5 bases at J, with 11 bases between the two ends. The CDR3 covers 12 residues. Looked up from germline, CDR1 is LNHDA and CDR2 is SQIVND (reference sequence). The CDR3: CASTGGVYGYTF. CDR3 sequence (DNA): TGTGCCAGTACCGGGGGCGTGTATGGCTACACCTTC.

The chain has TRBV13 and TRBJ1-4, with D possibly TRBD1 on 6 matching bases. CDR3 length: 16 residues. From germline, CDR1 is PRHDT and CDR2 FYEKMQ (reference sequence). V was clipped by 0 bases and J by 2 bases, with 10 bases between them. The CDR3 is CASSLGRGRTNEKLFF. The CDR3 DNA follows: TGTGCCAGCAGCTTAGGTCGGGGGCGGACTAATGAAAAACTGTTTTTT.

The CDR3 region is CASSLEAGGAYGYTF. In nucleotides, the CDR3 is TGTGCCAGCAGCTTGGAGGCAGGGGGTGCCTATGGCTACACCTTC. The rearrangement joins TRBV5-5 to TRBJ1-2; 7 bases agree with TRBD1. Germline lookup yields CDR1 SGHKS and CDR2 YYEKEE (reference sequence). Unmatched junction bases numbered 6, after V lost 0 bases and J lost 4 bases. The CDR3 consists of 15 residues.

The CDR3 is CAISSPGTPSGNTIYF. The CDR3, as DNA: TGTGCCATCAGCTCTCCGGGCACCCCCTCTGGAAACACCATATATTTT. This rearrangement joins TRBV10-3 to TRBJ1-3; D call uncertain. The CDR3 is 16 residues long. The V gene's germline CDR1 is ENHRY and CDR2 SYGVKD. Trimming stripped 6 bases from V and 0 bases from J, with 15 bases between.

V and J are TRBV13 and TRBJ2-7; 10 nucleotides align to TRBD1. CDR3 size: 15 residues. V dropped 5 bases and J dropped 5; count of bases not matched to a gene: 9. The V gene's germline CDR1 is PRHDT and CDR2 FYEKMQ (reference sequence). CDR3: CASSVAGTGDNEQYF. The CDR3 DNA is TGTGCCAGCAGCGTCGCCGGGACAGGGGACAACGAGCAGTACTTC.

CDR3 in amino acids: CASSSVLIKETQYF. The CDR3 region has the DNA TGTGCCAGTAGCTCCGTACTAATTAAAGAGACCCAGTACTTC. The chain carries TRBV19 and TRBJ2-5; D uncertain. Germline CDR1 reads LNHDA; CDR2 reads SQIVND (reference sequence). The CDR3 has 14 residues. Trimming took off 6 bases at V and 3 bases at J, with 14 bases between the two ends. The full variable domain, rest sourced from reference TRBV19 and TRBJ2-5, is DGGITQSPKYLFRKEGQNVTLSCEQNLNHDAMYWYRQDPGQGLRLIYYSQIVNDFQKGDIAEGYSVSREKKESFPLTVTSAQKNPTAFYLCASSSVLIKETQYFGPGTRLLVL.

V usage is TRBV6-5 and J usage is TRBJ1-1; D gene unclear. The CDR3 contains 11 residues. Germline CDR1 reads MNHEY; CDR2 reads SVGAGI. The V and J ends lost 2 bases and 7 bases respectively, with 5 bases between them. The CDR3 sequence is CASSYAGEAFF. DNA of the CDR3: TGTGCCAGCAGTTACGCGGGTGAAGCTTTCTTT.

V usage is TRBV11-2 and J usage is TRBJ1-1, with 7 bases aligning to TRBD1. Germline CDR1 reads SGHAT; CDR2 reads FQNNGV. The CDR3 sequence is 15 residues long. Trimming cost V 5 bases and J 3 bases; bases outside gene matches: 9. The CDR3 bases are TGTGCCAGCAGCAGGACAGGTGGATTGGACACTGAAGCTTTCTTT. Translated: CASSRTGGLDTEAFF.

The chain carries TRBV30 and TRBJ2-7; D is unresolved. V was pared by 2 bases and J by 3 bases, with 17 bases between. Germline values: CDR1 GTSNPN, CDR2 SVGIG (reference sequence). The CDR3 runs to 15 residues. The CDR3 spells CAWSPLTLPGYEQYF. The CDR3 DNA reads as TGTGCCTGGAGTCCGCTTACACTCCCGGGCTACGAGCAGTACTTC.

The chain couples TRBV7-3 to TRBJ1-1, with 8 nucleotides matching TRBD1. Trimming took 5 bases from V and 2 from J; bases not matched to a gene: 4. Germline values: CDR1 SGHTA, CDR2 FQGTGA. This CDR3 is built from 14 residues. CDR3 in amino acids: CASSPTGANTEAFF. DNA for the CDR3: TGTGCCAGCAGCCCGACAGGGGCAAACACTGAAGCTTTCTTT.